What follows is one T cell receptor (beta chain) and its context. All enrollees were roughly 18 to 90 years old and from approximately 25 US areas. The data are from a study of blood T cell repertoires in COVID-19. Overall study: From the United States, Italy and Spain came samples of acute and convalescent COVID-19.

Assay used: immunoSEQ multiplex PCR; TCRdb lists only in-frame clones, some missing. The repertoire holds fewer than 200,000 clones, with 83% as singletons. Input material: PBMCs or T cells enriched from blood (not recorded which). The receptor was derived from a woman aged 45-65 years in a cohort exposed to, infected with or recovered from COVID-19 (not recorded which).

The CDR3 protein is CAWSALTGGTEAFF. The CDR3 region has the DNA TGTGCCTGGAGTGCCCTCACAGGGGGCACTGAAGCTTTCTTT. The chain recombines TRBV30 with TRBJ1-1; 8 bases agree with TRBD1. Germline assignment: CDR1 GTSNPN and CDR2 SVGIG (reference sequence). V was clipped by 1 base and J by 4 bases; unmatched bases: 5. This CDR3 comprises 14 residues.